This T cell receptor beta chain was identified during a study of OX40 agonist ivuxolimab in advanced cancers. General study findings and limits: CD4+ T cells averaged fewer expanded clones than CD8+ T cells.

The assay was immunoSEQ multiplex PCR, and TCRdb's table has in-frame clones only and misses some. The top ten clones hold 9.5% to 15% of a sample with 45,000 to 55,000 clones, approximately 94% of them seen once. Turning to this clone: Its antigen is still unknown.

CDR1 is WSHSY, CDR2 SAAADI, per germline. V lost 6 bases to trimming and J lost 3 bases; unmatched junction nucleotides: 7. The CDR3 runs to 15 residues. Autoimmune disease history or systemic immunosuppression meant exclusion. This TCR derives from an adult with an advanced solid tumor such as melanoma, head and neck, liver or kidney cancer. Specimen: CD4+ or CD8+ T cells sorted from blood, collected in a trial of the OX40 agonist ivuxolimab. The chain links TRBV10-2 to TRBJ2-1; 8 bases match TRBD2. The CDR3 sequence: CASRLAEPFYNEQFF. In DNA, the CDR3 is TGCGCCAGCAGACTAGCGGAGCCGTTCTACAATGAGCAGTTCTTC.